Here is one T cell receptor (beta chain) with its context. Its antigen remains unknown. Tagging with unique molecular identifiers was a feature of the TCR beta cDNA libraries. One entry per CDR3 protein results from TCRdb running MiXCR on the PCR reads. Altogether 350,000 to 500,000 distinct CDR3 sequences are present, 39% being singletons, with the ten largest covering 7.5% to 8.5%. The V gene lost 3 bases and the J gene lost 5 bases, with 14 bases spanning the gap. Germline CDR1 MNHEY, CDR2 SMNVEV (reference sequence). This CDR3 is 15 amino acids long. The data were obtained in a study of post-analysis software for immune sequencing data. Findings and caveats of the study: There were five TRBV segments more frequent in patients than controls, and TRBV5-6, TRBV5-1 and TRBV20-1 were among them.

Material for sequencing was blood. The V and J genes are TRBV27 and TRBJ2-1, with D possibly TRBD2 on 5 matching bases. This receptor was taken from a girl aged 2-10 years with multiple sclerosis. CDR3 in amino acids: CASSLTAGINNEQFF. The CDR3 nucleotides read TGTGCCAGCAGTTTGACTGCCGGGATCAACAATGAGCAGTTCTTC.